One T cell receptor beta chain is described in this entry. This CDR3 has 15 amino acids. Deletions cut 0 bases from V and 6 bases from J, with 14 bases between. Germline V lookup: CDR1 SGHNT, CDR2 YYREEE (reference sequence). Sampled 1 year posttransplant, controls received myeloablative marrow transplants, methotrexate and a calcineurin inhibitor. These data come from a study of T cells after posttransplantation cyclophosphamide. Sequencing used immunoSEQ multiplex PCR; TCRdb keeps in-frame clones, though not all of them. The sample contains 15,000 to 19,000 clones, 80% to 85% of which appear only once.

Source: PBMCs, taken approximately 390 days after allogeneic stem cell transplant with calcineurin inhibitor and methotrexate. The rearrangement joins TRBV5-4 to TRBJ2-3, with a tentative D call TRBD1 (5 bases). The sequence was collected from a young adult male patient who received an allogeneic stem cell transplant from a related donor, was CMV-positive, and had no GVHD. Among the T cells, some may be from the graft donor. The CDR3 sequence: CASSLGVQGYDTQYF. Written as DNA, the CDR3 is TGTGCCAGCAGCTTGGGGGTGCAGGGCTACGATACGCAGTATTTT. Combining the CDR3 with reference TRBV5-4 and TRBJ2-3 gives the whole variable domain ETGVTQSPTHLIKTRGQQVTLRCSSQSGHNTVSWYQQALGQGPQFIFQYYREEENGRGNFPPRFSGLQFPNYSSELNVNALELDDSALYLCASSLGVQGYDTQYFGPGTRLTVL.